What follows is one T cell receptor beta chain and its context. This CDR3 spans 12 amino acids. With 3 bases removed from V and 7 bases from J, the gap between germline ends came to 4 bases. These data belong to a study of blood T cell repertoires in COVID-19. The wider study: Sites across the United States, Italy and Spain contributed samples from acute and convalescent COVID-19.

Clinical histories supplied by participants themselves formed the basis of cohort assignment. Exposed volunteers were people who met a COVID-19 case within 2 weeks before study entry. Authors' processing steps: Amplification with reference gene primers provided the estimates of nucleated cell counts. Measured with immunoSEQ multiplex PCR; TCRdb has only the in-frame clones, and not every one. V, J and clone size reflect that table, while D and trimming were determined from the DNA. The sample holds about 190,000 clones, around 83% seen once. Sequenced sample: PBMCs or T cells enriched from blood (not recorded which). The receptor comes from a woman between 25 and 40 years old who had been exposed to COVID-19. This rearrangement joins TRBV12-3 or TRBV12-4 to TRBJ1-6; D not certain. The CDR3 region is CASSFENSPLHF. The CDR3 DNA sequence: TGTGCCAGCAGTTTTGAGAATTCACCCCTCCACTTT.